Sequencing of this T cell receptor beta chain was carried out in a study of T cells in Graves' hyperthyroidism and ophthalmopathy. Background on the study: It was at initial diagnosis, before any treatment, that peripheral blood was collected.

The TCR beta CDR3 regions underwent amplification using RNA transcripts as the source. The TCR CDR3 was amplified in a first-round RT-PCR using the HTBI primer set. TCRdb called the multiplex PCR reads again in MiXCR, with one record for every CDR3 protein. The table includes over 150,000 distinct CDR3 sequences, about 17% detected once. The study's findings and limits: Ophthalmopathy and stable hyperthyroidism were told apart by a 13 V-J model.

CDR1 and CDR2 from the germline V gene are MNHEY and SMNVEV (reference sequence). The CDR3 is made up of 16 amino acids. V was trimmed by 6 bases and J by 5 bases, leaving 22 bases between them. Patients with uncontrolled infections, other autoimmune diseases, pregnancy or lactation were excluded. Only one count was recorded for this clonotype. What it binds is not known. The source is a woman aged 45-65 years with Graves' hyperthyroidism. The material sequenced was blood. This sequence joins TRBV27 and TRBJ2-5, with D tentatively TRBD2 (5 bases). CDR3 coding DNA: TGTGCCAGCAGGTTTAATGGTCTAGCCGTGGGGGAGACCCAGTACTTC. This encodes CASRFNGLAVGETQYF.